This is a list of T cell receptor beta chains from one sample in a study of T cells expressing NK-cell markers. TCRdb re-called the 5' RACE reads and shows each CDR3 protein once, DNA omitted. The sample totals 150,000 to 180,000 distinct CDR3 sequences. The sample taken for sequencing was blood T cells: a sorted CD56 or NKG2C T cell subset, CD4+ or CD8+ T cells, or bulk PBMC T cells (not recorded which). All receptors derive from a woman aged 45-60 years in good health. CDR3s include the opening cysteine and the closing phenylalanine or tryptophan. The size of a clone is reported for some rows only, either as once, few or many, or as a class for expanded clones.

>TRBJ1-5|TRBV20-1|medium-sized
CSAQGNPGGDSQPQHF
>TRBJ2-1|TRBV3-1|NA
CASSQSRLAGDYNEQFF
>TRBJ2-1|TRBV24-1|NA
CATDSGSLYNEQFF
>TRBJ2-7|TRBV6-6|NA
CASSYAGETYEQYF
>TRBJ2-1|TRBV30|NA
CAWSRDRGDEQFF
>TRBJ2-5|TRBV21-1|NA
CASSKGRQLAGVETQYF
>TRBJ2-7|TRBV4-1|NA
CASSAMDSYEQYF
>TRBJ2-7|TRBV9|NA
CASSVGSEANEQYF
>TRBJ2-3|TRBV20-1|NA
CSARLPYSPTSTDTQYF
>TRBJ1-1|TRBV4-1|NA
CASSQRQGHEAFF
>TRBJ1-5|TRBV2|NA
CASSEGLNQPQHF
>TRBJ2-3|TRBV7-8|NA
CATQREDADTQYF
>TRBJ2-6|TRBV28|NA
CASSPLGSGANVLTF
>TRBJ1-2|TRBV7-9|NA
CASSPGTSYTF
>TRBJ2-3|TRBV6-1|NA
CASDTGEDTDTQYF
>TRBJ2-3|TRBV9|NA
CASSVGKSSSTDTQYF
>TRBJ2-5|TRBV6-5|NA
CASSFFRDFQETQYF
>TRBJ2-5|TRBV3-1|NA
CASSPAPGTKETQYF
>TRBJ2-1|TRBV4-1|NA
CASSQVWGSSYNEQFF
>TRBJ2-3|TRBV7-2|NA
CASSLGFTGADTQYF
>TRBJ2-2|TRBV5-4|NA
CASSLGSGSDGELFF
>TRBJ1-1|TRBV7-9|NA
CASSLGPGGRNTEAFF
>TRBJ2-5|TRBV12-3/TRBV12-4|NA
CASSPMTGAVETQYF
>TRBJ2-7|TRBV18|NA
CASSREGGRYEQYF
>TRBJ2-4|TRBV6-1|NA
CASSSGTQNIQYF
>TRBJ2-3|TRBV20-1|NA
CSARDLKDTDTQYF
>TRBJ2-3|TRBV11-3|NA
CASSLAAGGATDTQYF
>TRBJ2-1|TRBV27|NA
CASLGQSQGNEQFF
>TRBJ2-3|TRBV10-2|NA
CASSDDWFMTSGNDADTQYF
>TRBJ2-2|TRBV18|NA
CASSPDQGGELFF
>TRBJ2-1|TRBV2|NA
CASSPTSGRALVNEQFF
>TRBJ2-3|TRBV4-2|NA
CASSQAVGRAVADTQYF
>TRBJ2-1|TRBV4-2|NA
CASSPLRETYNEQFF
>TRBJ2-1|TRBV5-1|NA
CASSLAQGHTSSYNEQFF
>TRBJ2-5|TRBV7-9|NA
CASSPYRGQETQYF
>TRBJ1-4|TRBV6-5|NA
CASSSAETNEKLFF
>TRBJ1-1|TRBV9|NA
CASSVGTGTMNTEAFF
>TRBJ2-7|TRBV6-6|NA
CASSYLIEFGEQYF
>TRBJ1-3|TRBV24-1|NA
CATSDGGYTIYF
>TRBJ2-1|TRBV19|NA
CASSIVVGSYNEQFF
>TRBJ1-5|TRBV27|NA
CASSPWTGEEPQHF
>TRBJ1-1|TRBV12-3/TRBV12-4|NA
CISLSFRENTEAFF
>TRBJ2-1|TRBV19|NA
CASRVREGAYNEQFF
>TRBJ2-2|TRBV29-1|NA
CSVAGLTGELFF
>TRBJ1-2|TRBV29-1|NA
CSTGRAEGDYGYTF